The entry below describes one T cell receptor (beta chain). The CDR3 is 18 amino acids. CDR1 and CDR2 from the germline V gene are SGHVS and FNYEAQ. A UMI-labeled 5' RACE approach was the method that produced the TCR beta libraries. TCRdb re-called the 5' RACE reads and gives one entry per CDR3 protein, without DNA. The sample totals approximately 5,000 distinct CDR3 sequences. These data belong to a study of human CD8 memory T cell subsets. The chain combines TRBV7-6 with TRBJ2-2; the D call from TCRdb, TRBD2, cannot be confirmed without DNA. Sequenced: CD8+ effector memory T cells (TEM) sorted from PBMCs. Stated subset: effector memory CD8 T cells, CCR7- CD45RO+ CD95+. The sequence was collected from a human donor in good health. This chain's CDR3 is CASSPLPRTSGSTGELFF.